The rows below give T cell receptor beta chains drawn from one sample of a study of cytomegalovirus exposure and HLA in healthy donors. Data came from immunoSEQ multiplex PCR; TCRdb stores just in-frame clones and leaves some out. The sample holds some 150,000 clones, about 72% seen once. Input material: PBMCs. The receptors here all came from a man aged 55 to 69 in good health and CMV-seronegative. Each CDR3 is given with its conserved first and last residue. Fields, in order: clone size, J gene, V gene, D gene, CDR3 DNA, CDR3 protein. A D gene is named only where the DNA matches it firmly. Clone sizes are given selectively: once, few, many, or a class where the clone is expanded.

clone_size: NA; j_call: TRBJ2-7; v_call: TRBV28; d_call: TRBD1; cdr3_nt: TGTGCCAGCAGTCCCGCCCGGGACAGGGGCTACGAGCAGTACTTC; cdr3_aa: CASSPARDRGYEQYF
clone_size: NA; j_call: TRBJ2-7; v_call: TRBV7-2; d_call: TRBD2; cdr3_nt: TGTGCCAGCAGCCCCGACAGGGGTGCGAGCGGGAGGGCCTTTTACGAGCAGTACTTC; cdr3_aa: CASSPDRGASGRAFYEQYF
clone_size: NA; j_call: TRBJ2-2; v_call: TRBV5-8; d_call: TRBD2; cdr3_nt: TGTGCCAGCAGCTTTCCCACTAGCGGGAGGAACACCGGGGAGCTGTTTTTT; cdr3_aa: CASSFPTSGRNTGELFF
clone_size: NA; j_call: TRBJ1-1; v_call: TRBV23-1; d_call: NA; cdr3_nt: TGCGCCAGCAGTCATGACGAAGGGGGAAACACTGAAGCTTTCTTT; cdr3_aa: CASSHDEGGNTEAFF
clone_size: NA; j_call: TRBJ1-3; v_call: TRBV5-1; d_call: NA; cdr3_nt: TGCGCCAGCAGCTTTTCGGGACTCAACTCTGGAAACACCATATATTTT; cdr3_aa: CASSFSGLNSGNTIYF
clone_size: once; j_call: TRBJ2-7; v_call: TRBV7-2; d_call: TRBD1; cdr3_nt: TGTGCCAGCAGCTACGGGATCGGGACAGGGCCCTACGAGCAGTACTTC; cdr3_aa: CASSYGIGTGPYEQYF
clone_size: NA; j_call: TRBJ2-5; v_call: TRBV14; d_call: NA; cdr3_nt: TGTGCCAGCAGCCTGGTGGTGGGAGACGAGACCCAGTACTTC; cdr3_aa: CASSLVVGDETQYF
clone_size: NA; j_call: TRBJ2-3; v_call: TRBV6-6; d_call: TRBD1; cdr3_nt: TGTGCCAGCAGGACAGGGGGCACAGATACGCAGTATTTT; cdr3_aa: CASRTGGTDTQYF
clone_size: once; j_call: TRBJ2-7; v_call: TRBV19; d_call: NA; cdr3_nt: TGTGCCAGTAGTCCTTGGACAGTTCCCAGGGAGCAGTACTTC; cdr3_aa: CASSPWTVPREQYF
clone_size: NA; j_call: TRBJ2-2; v_call: TRBV5-1; d_call: TRBD2; cdr3_nt: TGCGCCAGCAGCTTGAGACTAGCGGGGCCGAACACCGGGGAGCTGTTTTTT; cdr3_aa: CASSLRLAGPNTGELFF
clone_size: NA; j_call: TRBJ2-7; v_call: TRBV5-6; d_call: NA; cdr3_nt: TGTGCCAGCAGCCGGGATATTTCCAGGAACAGAGCCTACGAGCAGTACTTC; cdr3_aa: CASSRDISRNRAYEQYF
clone_size: NA; j_call: TRBJ2-4; v_call: TRBV4-1; d_call: NA; cdr3_nt: TGCGCCAGCAGCCAAGATTGGGGCAGGGGAACCAAAAACATTCAGTACTTC; cdr3_aa: CASSQDWGRGTKNIQYF
clone_size: NA; j_call: TRBJ2-1; v_call: TRBV4-1; d_call: TRBD2; cdr3_nt: TGCGCCAGCAGCCGGGGCTTATCAAGCGGGAGCTCCTACAATGAGCAGTTCTTC; cdr3_aa: CASSRGLSSGSSYNEQFF
clone_size: few; j_call: TRBJ2-1; v_call: TRBV29-1; d_call: TRBD2; cdr3_nt: TGCAGCGTTGAACCTAGCGGGAACGGCTACAATGAGCAGTTCTTC; cdr3_aa: CSVEPSGNGYNEQFF
clone_size: NA; j_call: TRBJ2-2; v_call: TRBV10-1; d_call: TRBD1; cdr3_nt: TGCGCCAGCAGTGAAGTTCTGGGACAGGGGGACACCGGGGAGCTGTTTTTT; cdr3_aa: CASSEVLGQGDTGELFF
clone_size: NA; j_call: TRBJ2-7; v_call: TRBV4-2; d_call: NA; cdr3_nt: TGTGCCAGCAGCCCCCAGCGGGCTGCCTACGAGCAGTACTTC; cdr3_aa: CASSPQRAAYEQYF
clone_size: once; j_call: TRBJ1-1; v_call: TRBV7-9; d_call: NA; cdr3_nt: TGTGCCAGCAGCCTACTCGGGGTTGCGAACACTGAAGCTTTCTTT; cdr3_aa: CASSLLGVANTEAFF
clone_size: NA; j_call: TRBJ2-2; v_call: TRBV11-2; d_call: TRBD2; cdr3_nt: TGTGCCAGCAGCTTAGGGGGACTAGGGGCGGGGACCGGGGAGCTGTTTTTT; cdr3_aa: CASSLGGLGAGTGELFF
clone_size: once; j_call: TRBJ2-5; v_call: TRBV19; d_call: NA; cdr3_nt: TGTGCCAGTAGTGCGCGGGGATTGTCCGGCGAGGAGACCCAGTACTTC; cdr3_aa: CASSARGLSGEETQYF
clone_size: NA; j_call: TRBJ1-6; v_call: TRBV28; d_call: TRBD1; cdr3_nt: TGTGCCAGCAGTACCCCGGACAGGGGTAATTCACCCCTCCACTTT; cdr3_aa: CASSTPDRGNSPLHF
clone_size: NA; j_call: TRBJ1-2; v_call: TRBV28; d_call: TRBD1; cdr3_nt: TGTGCCAGCAGACCCACAGACAGGGTACCCTATGGCTACACCTTC; cdr3_aa: CASRPTDRVPYGYTF
clone_size: NA; j_call: TRBJ2-1; v_call: TRBV7-9; d_call: TRBD2; cdr3_nt: TGTTCCAGCAGCCCTAGCGGGGAGATAAGTGAGCAGTTCTTC; cdr3_aa: CSSSPSGEISEQFF
clone_size: NA; j_call: TRBJ2-7; v_call: TRBV28; d_call: TRBD1; cdr3_nt: TGTGCCAGCAGGCCCACGGGACAGGGCGCCTACGAGCAGTACTTC; cdr3_aa: CASRPTGQGAYEQYF
clone_size: NA; j_call: TRBJ2-2; v_call: TRBV9; d_call: NA; cdr3_nt: TGTGCCAGCAGCGTAGGGCTAGCGAACACCGGGGAGCTGTTTTTT; cdr3_aa: CASSVGLANTGELFF
clone_size: NA; j_call: TRBJ2-7; v_call: TRBV4-3; d_call: NA; cdr3_nt: TGCGCCAGCAGCCTCGGGGTTGGGTACGAGCAGTACTTC; cdr3_aa: CASSLGVGYEQYF
clone_size: NA; j_call: TRBJ2-7; v_call: TRBV7-7; d_call: TRBD2; cdr3_nt: TGTGCCAGCAGCCCGATCGGGAGCGGGAGGGTGAACGAGCAGTACTTC; cdr3_aa: CASSPIGSGRVNEQYF
clone_size: NA; j_call: TRBJ1-6; v_call: TRBV27; d_call: TRBD1; cdr3_nt: TGTGCCAGCAGTTCAATCGGGACAGGGGGCAATTCACCCCTCCACTTT; cdr3_aa: CASSSIGTGGNSPLHF
clone_size: NA; j_call: TRBJ2-1; v_call: TRBV10-2; d_call: TRBD2; cdr3_nt: TGCGCCAGCAGTGAACCTAGCGGGGGGGACAATGAGCAGTTCTTC; cdr3_aa: CASSEPSGGDNEQFF
clone_size: NA; j_call: TRBJ2-5; v_call: TRBV18; d_call: TRBD1; cdr3_nt: TGTGCCAGCTCACCTGAAAGATCGGACAGGGCCGAGACCCAGTACTTC; cdr3_aa: CASSPERSDRAETQYF
clone_size: few; j_call: TRBJ1-1; v_call: TRBV27; d_call: TRBD1; cdr3_nt: TGTGCCAGCAGTTCCATGACAGGGGGGCACACTGAAGCTTTCTTT; cdr3_aa: CASSSMTGGHTEAFF
clone_size: NA; j_call: TRBJ1-3; v_call: TRBV11-2; d_call: NA; cdr3_nt: TGTGCCAGCATGGCGGCGAAAACCCATTTGAACGCCATATATTTT; cdr3_aa: CASMAAKTHLNAIYF
clone_size: NA; j_call: TRBJ2-7; v_call: TRBV28; d_call: TRBD2; cdr3_nt: TGTGCCACCCGGACTAGCGGGGACCACGAGCAGTACTTC; cdr3_aa: CATRTSGDHEQYF
clone_size: NA; j_call: TRBJ1-1; v_call: TRBV7-9; d_call: TRBD1; cdr3_nt: TGTGCCAGCAGCTTAGAGGACAGGGAAGCTTTCTTT; cdr3_aa: CASSLEDREAFF
clone_size: few; j_call: TRBJ2-1; v_call: TRBV11-3; d_call: NA; cdr3_nt: TGTGCCAGCAGCTTTAGGGCGGGTTACAATGAGCAGTTCTTC; cdr3_aa: CASSFRAGYNEQFF
clone_size: NA; j_call: TRBJ2-5; v_call: TRBV5-4; d_call: TRBD1; cdr3_nt: TGTGCCAGCAGCTTGGACAGGGGGTACCAAGAGACCCAGTACTTC; cdr3_aa: CASSLDRGYQETQYF
clone_size: NA; j_call: TRBJ1-2; v_call: TRBV5-4; d_call: NA; cdr3_nt: TGTGCCAGCAGCGGGGCCGGGACTGCCTATGGCTACACCTTC; cdr3_aa: CASSGAGTAYGYTF
clone_size: NA; j_call: TRBJ2-1; v_call: TRBV28; d_call: NA; cdr3_nt: TGTGCCAGCAGTCGGCTTATACAGGTGGGTGAGCAGTTCTTC; cdr3_aa: CASSRLIQVGEQFF
clone_size: NA; j_call: TRBJ2-2; v_call: TRBV4-3; d_call: NA; cdr3_nt: TGCGCCAGCAGCCGGGATGGACTGGGGACTCCCGGGGAGCTGTTTTTT; cdr3_aa: CASSRDGLGTPGELFF
clone_size: few; j_call: TRBJ2-2; v_call: TRBV7-2; d_call: TRBD1; cdr3_nt: TGTGCCAGCAGCTTAGGGACAGGGGGCCACGGGGAGCTGTTTTTT; cdr3_aa: CASSLGTGGHGELFF
clone_size: NA; j_call: TRBJ1-5; v_call: TRBV28; d_call: TRBD1; cdr3_nt: TGTGCCACCGACAGGGGTCATCAGCCCCAGCATTTT; cdr3_aa: CATDRGHQPQHF
clone_size: NA; j_call: TRBJ2-3; v_call: TRBV28; d_call: NA; cdr3_nt: TGTGCCAGCACCAAAGGGGGCACAGATACGCAGTATTTT; cdr3_aa: CASTKGGTDTQYF
clone_size: NA; j_call: TRBJ1-3; v_call: TRBV28; d_call: NA; cdr3_nt: TGTGCCAGCGGGAGGGTGCGAAGCTCTGGAAACACCATATATTTT; cdr3_aa: CASGRVRSSGNTIYF
clone_size: NA; j_call: TRBJ1-2; v_call: TRBV4-3; d_call: TRBD1; cdr3_nt: TGCGCCAGCAGCCAAGATTTATCAGGGGGCTACTATGGCTACACCTTC; cdr3_aa: CASSQDLSGGYYGYTF
clone_size: NA; j_call: TRBJ2-3; v_call: TRBV5-5; d_call: TRBD2; cdr3_nt: TGTGCCAGCAGCTTTCCGCGGGGGGGCGTAGATACGCAGTATTTT; cdr3_aa: CASSFPRGGVDTQYF
clone_size: NA; j_call: TRBJ1-2; v_call: TRBV2; d_call: NA; cdr3_nt: TGTGCCAGCAACAGAGACGGCAACTATGGCTACACCTTC; cdr3_aa: CASNRDGNYGYTF
clone_size: NA; j_call: TRBJ2-5; v_call: TRBV7-2; d_call: NA; cdr3_nt: TGTGCCAGCAGCTTCGTCAGACAAGAGACCCAGTACTTC; cdr3_aa: CASSFVRQETQYF
clone_size: once; j_call: TRBJ1-2; v_call: TRBV7-9; d_call: TRBD1; cdr3_nt: TGTGCCAGCAGCCCGCCGGGACAGACCTATGGCTACACCTTC; cdr3_aa: CASSPPGQTYGYTF
clone_size: NA; j_call: TRBJ2-1; v_call: TRBV11-3; d_call: TRBD2; cdr3_nt: TGTGCCAGCAGCTTGACTAGCGGGGGGGCCGGCAATGAGCAGTTCTTC; cdr3_aa: CASSLTSGGAGNEQFF
clone_size: few; j_call: TRBJ1-2; v_call: TRBV9; d_call: NA; cdr3_nt: TGTGCCAGCAGCGTAGGATGGAGCAACTATGGCTACACCTTC; cdr3_aa: CASSVGWSNYGYTF
clone_size: NA; j_call: TRBJ1-1; v_call: TRBV10-1; d_call: TRBD1; cdr3_nt: TGCGCCAGCAGTGAGTCCTGGAAAACGACAGGGCTAGCTTTCTTT; cdr3_aa: CASSESWKTTGLAFF
clone_size: NA; j_call: TRBJ2-3; v_call: TRBV5-1; d_call: NA; cdr3_nt: TGCGCCAGCAGTTTAAATCCTTTCACAGATACGCAGTATTTT; cdr3_aa: CASSLNPFTDTQYF
clone_size: few; j_call: TRBJ2-7; v_call: TRBV30; d_call: TRBD2; cdr3_nt: TGTGCCTGGAGTGTTAACGCCCCGGGGAGGGGCGCCGACGAGCAGTACTTC; cdr3_aa: CAWSVNAPGRGADEQYF
clone_size: NA; j_call: TRBJ2-1; v_call: TRBV5-3; d_call: NA; cdr3_nt: TGTGCCAGAGCCCTGTTCCCAGGTTGTATAGGTGAGCAGTTCTTC; cdr3_aa: CARALFPGCIGEQFF